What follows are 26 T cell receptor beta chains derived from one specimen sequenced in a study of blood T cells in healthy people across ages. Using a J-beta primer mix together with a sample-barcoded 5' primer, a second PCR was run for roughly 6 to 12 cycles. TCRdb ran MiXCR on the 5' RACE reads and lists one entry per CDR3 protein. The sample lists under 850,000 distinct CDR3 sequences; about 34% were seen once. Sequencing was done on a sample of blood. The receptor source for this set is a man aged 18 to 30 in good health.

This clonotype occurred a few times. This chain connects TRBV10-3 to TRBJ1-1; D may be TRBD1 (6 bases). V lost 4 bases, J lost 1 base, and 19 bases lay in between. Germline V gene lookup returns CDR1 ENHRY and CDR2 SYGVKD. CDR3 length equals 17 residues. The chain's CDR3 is CAISAWAGAGTNTEAFF. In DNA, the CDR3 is TGTGCCATCAGTGCTTGGGCAGGGGCGGGCACGAACACTGAAGCTTTCTTT.

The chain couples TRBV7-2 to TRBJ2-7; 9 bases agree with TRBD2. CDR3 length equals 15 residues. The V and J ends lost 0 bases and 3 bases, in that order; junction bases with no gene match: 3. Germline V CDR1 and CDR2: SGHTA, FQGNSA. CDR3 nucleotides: TGTGCCAGCAGCTTAGCGCGGGGGGGCCTCTACGAGCAGTACTTC. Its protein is CASSLARGGLYEQYF.

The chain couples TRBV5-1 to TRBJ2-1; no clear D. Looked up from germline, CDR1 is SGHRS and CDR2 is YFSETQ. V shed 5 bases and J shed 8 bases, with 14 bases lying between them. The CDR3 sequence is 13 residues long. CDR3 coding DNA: TGCGCCAGCAGTGTGGTTCCCCGGGATGAGCAGTTCTTC. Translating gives CASSVVPRDEQFF.

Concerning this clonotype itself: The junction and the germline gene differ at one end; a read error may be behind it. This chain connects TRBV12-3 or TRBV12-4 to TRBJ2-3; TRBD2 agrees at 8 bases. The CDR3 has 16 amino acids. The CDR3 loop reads CARSPGTRQSTDTEYF. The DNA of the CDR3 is TGTGCCAGAAGCCCCGGGACTAGGCAGAGCACAGATACGGAGTATTTT.

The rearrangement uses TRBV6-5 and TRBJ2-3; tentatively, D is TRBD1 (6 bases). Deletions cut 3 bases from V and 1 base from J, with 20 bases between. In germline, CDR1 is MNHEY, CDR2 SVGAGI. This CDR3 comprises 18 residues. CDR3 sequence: CASSYPANRDKGTDTQYF. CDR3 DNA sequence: TGTGCCAGCAGTTATCCCGCCAACAGGGACAAGGGCACAGATACGCAGTATTTT.

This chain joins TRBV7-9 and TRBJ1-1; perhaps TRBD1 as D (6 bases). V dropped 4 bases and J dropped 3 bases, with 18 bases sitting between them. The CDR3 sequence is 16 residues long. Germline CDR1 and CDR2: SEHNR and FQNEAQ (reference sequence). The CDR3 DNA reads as TGTGCCAGCAGCTCCAACCGACAGGCCATCCACACTGAAGCTTTCTTT. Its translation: CASSSNRQAIHTEAFF.

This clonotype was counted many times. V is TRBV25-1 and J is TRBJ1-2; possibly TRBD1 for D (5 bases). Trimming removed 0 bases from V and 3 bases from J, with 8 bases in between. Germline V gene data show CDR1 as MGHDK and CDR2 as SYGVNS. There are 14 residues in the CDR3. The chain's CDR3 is CASSEYRGDYGYTF. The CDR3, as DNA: TGTGCCAGCAGTGAATATCGGGGGGACTATGGCTACACCTTC.

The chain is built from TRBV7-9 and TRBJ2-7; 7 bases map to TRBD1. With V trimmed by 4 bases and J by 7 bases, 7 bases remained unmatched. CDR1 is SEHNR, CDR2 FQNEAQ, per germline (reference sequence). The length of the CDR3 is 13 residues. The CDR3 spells CASSSGQHNEQYF. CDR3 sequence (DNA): TGTGCCAGCAGCTCGGGACAGCACAATGAGCAGTACTTC.

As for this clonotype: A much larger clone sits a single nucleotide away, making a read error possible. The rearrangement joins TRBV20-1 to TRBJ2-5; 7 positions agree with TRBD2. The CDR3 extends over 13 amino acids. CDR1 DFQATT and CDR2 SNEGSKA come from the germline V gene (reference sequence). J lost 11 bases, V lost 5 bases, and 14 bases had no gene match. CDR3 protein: CSALRLAGNEQYF. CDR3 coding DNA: TGCAGTGCTCTCCGACTAGCTGGAAATGAGCAGTACTTC.

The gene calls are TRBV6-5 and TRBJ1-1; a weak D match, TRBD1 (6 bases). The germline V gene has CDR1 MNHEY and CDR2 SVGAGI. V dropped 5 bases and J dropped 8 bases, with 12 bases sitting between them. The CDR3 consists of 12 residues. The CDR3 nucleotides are TGTGCCAGCAGTCCACAGGGAAGGGAAGCTTTCTTT. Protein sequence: CASSPQGREAFF.

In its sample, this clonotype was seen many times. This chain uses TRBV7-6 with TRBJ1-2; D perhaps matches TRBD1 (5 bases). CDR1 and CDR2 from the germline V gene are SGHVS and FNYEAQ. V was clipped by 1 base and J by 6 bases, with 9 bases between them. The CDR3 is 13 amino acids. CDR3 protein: CASSLGGWHGYTF. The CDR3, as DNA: TGTGCCAGCAGCTTAGGGGGGTGGCATGGCTACACCTTC.

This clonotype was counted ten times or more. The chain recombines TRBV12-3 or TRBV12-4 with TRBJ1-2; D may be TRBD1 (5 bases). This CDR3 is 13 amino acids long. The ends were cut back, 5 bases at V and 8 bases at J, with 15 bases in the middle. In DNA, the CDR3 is TGTGCCAGCAGTAGGGACGGACAATTGGGCTACACCTTC. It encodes CASSRDGQLGYTF.

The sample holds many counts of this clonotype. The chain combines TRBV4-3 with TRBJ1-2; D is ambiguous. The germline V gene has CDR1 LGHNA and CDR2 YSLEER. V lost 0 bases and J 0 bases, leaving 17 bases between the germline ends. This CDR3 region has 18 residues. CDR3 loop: CASSQDRPDDITNYGYTF. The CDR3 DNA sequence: TGCGCCAGCAGCCAAGATCGGCCGGACGATATAACTAACTATGGCTACACCTTC.

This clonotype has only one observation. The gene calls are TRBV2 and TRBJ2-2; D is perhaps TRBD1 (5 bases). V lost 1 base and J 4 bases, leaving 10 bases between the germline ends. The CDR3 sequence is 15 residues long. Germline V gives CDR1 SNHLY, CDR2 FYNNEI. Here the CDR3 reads CASSEEGVFTGELFF. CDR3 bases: TGTGCCAGCAGTGAAGAAGGGGTTTTCACCGGGGAGCTGTTTTTT.

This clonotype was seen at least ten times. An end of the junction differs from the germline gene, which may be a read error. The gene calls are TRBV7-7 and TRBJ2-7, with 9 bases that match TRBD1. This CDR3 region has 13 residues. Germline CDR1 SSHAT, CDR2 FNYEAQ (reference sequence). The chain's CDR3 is CASSYGQGNEQYF. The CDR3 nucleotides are TGTGCTAGCAGCTACGGACAGGGGAACGAGCAGTACTTC.

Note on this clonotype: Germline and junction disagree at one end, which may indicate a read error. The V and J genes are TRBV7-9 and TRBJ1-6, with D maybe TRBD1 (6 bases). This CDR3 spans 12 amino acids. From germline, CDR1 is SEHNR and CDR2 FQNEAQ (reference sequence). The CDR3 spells CASSRQDSPPHF. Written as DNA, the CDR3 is TGTGCCAGCAGCCGACAGGATTCACCCCCCCACTTT. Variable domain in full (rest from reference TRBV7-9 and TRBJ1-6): DTGVSQNPRHKITKRGQNVTFRCDPISEHNRLYWYRQTLGQGPEFLTYFQNEAQLEKSRLLSDRFSAERPKGSFSTLEIQRTEQGDSAMYLCASSRQDSPPHFGNGTRLTVT.

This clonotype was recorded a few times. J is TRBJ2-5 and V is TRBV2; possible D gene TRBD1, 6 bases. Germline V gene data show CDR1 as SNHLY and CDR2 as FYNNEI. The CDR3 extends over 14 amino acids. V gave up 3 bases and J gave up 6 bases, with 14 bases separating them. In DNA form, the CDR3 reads TGTGCCAGCAGTGACGGGTTAGGGGGTAAGACCCAGTACTTC. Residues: CASSDGLGGKTQYF.

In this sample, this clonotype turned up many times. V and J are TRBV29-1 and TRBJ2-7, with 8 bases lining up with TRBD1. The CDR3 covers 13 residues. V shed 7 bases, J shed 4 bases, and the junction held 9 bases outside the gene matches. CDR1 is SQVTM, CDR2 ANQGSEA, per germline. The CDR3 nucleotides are TGCAGCGCCGAAGACAGGGGATCATACGAGCAGTACTTC. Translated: CSAEDRGSYEQYF.

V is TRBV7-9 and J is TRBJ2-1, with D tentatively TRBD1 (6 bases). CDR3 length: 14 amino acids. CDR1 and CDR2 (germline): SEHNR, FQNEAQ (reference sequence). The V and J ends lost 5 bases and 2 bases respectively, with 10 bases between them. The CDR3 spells CASSGTGTYNEQFF. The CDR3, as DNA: TGTGCCAGCAGCGGTACAGGGACCTACAATGAGCAGTTCTTC.

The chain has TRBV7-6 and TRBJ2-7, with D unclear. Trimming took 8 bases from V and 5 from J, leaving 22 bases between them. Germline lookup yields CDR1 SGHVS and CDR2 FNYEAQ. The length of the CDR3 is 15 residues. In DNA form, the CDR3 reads TGTGCCAGCGCCCGTTCTATGTTGGGAACCCACGAGCAGTACTTC. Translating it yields CASARSMLGTHEQYF.

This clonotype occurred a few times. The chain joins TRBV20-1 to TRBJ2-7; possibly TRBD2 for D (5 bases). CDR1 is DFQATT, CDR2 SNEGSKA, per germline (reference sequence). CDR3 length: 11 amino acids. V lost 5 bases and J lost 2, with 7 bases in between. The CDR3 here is CSASLAYEQYF. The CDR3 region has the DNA TGCAGTGCTTCACTAGCCTACGAGCAGTACTTC.

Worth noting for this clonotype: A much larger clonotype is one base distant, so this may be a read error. Here the CDR3 reads CAGSKDYQYQETQYF. CDR3 nucleotide sequence: TGTGCCGGCAGCAAAGACTACCAGTACCAAGAGACCCAGTACTTC. V gene TRBV21-1 combines with J gene TRBJ2-5. TRBV21-1 represents a pseudogene. The CDR3 runs to 15 residues.

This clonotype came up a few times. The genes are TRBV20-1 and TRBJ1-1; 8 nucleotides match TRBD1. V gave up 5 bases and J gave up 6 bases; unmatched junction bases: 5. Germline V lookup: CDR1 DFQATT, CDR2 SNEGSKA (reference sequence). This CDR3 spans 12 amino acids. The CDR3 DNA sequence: TGCAGTGCTGCCGGACAGGGCCCTGAAGCTTTCTTT. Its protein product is CSAAGQGPEAFF.

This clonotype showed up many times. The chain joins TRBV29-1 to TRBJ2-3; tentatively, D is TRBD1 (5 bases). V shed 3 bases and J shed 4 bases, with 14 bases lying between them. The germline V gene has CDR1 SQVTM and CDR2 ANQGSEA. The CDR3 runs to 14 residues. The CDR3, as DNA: TGCAGCGTTGATCTAGAGATGGGGCCAGATACGCAGTATTTT. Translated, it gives CSVDLEMGPDTQYF.

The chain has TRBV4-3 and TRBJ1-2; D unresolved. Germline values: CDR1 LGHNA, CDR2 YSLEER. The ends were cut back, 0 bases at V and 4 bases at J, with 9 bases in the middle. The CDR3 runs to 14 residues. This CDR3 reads CASSQDGGPYGYTF. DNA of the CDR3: TGCGCCAGCAGCCAAGATGGAGGGCCCTATGGCTACACCTTC.

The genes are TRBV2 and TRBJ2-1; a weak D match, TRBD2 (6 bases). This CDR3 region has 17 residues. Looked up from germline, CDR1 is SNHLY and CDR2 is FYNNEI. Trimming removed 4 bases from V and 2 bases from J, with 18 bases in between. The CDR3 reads CASSVSGGTGTYNEQFF. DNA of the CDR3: TGTGCCAGCAGTGTTTCCGGGGGAACGGGGACCTACAATGAGCAGTTCTTC. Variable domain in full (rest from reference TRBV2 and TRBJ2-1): EPEVTQTPSHQVTQMGQEVILRCVPISNHLYFYWYRQILGQKVEFLVSFYNNEISEKSEIFDDQFSVERPDGSNFTLKIRSTKLEDSAMYFCASSVSGGTGTYNEQFFGPGTRLTVL.